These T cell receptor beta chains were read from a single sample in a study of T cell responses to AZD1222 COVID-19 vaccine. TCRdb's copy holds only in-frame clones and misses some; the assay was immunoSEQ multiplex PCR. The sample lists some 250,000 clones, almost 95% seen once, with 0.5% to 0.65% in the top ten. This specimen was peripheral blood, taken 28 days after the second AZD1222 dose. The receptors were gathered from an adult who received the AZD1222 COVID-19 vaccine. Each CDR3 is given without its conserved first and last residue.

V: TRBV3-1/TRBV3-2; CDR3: ASSQAHYEQY
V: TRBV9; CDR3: ASSVDRGGYGYT
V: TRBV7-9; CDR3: ASSPGGFYEQY
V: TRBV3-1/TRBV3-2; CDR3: ASSPQGNQPQH
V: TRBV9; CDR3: ASSVGGTSGYNEQF
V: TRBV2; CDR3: ASRPGQGGTYEQY
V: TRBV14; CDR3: ASSQDRPSGYNEQF
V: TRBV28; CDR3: ASSSWTGPSG
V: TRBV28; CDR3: ASSRSGNSYEQY
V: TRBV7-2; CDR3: ASSFPLRGGQDRRQY
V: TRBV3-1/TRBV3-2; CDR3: ASSQDAWVGGYT
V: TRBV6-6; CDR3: ASSHRVGDAVNTEAF
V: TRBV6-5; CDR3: ASSYNGRTQY
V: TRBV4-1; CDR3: ASSQGPSGWTDTQY
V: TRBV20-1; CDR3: SAGTSEQY
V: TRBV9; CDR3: ASSPTGASGNTIY
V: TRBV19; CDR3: ASSPTPRQGTGELF
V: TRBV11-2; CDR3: ASSLVVNYGYT
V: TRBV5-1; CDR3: ASSPPTKGGEQY
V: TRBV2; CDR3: ASSDQGYEQY
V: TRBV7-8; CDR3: ASSLSLDTQY
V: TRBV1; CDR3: TSSHRMGGREPQH
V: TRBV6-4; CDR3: ASSETGRTEAF
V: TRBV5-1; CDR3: ASSLQGKVNQPQH
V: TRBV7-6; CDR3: ASSLGTGAGNQPQH
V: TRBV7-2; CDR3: ASGGAGTEAF
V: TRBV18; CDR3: ASSFPVGSGYEQY
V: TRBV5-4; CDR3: ASSLDRATEAF
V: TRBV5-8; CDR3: ASSAPGLSSYNEQF
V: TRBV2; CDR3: ASRAGTANTGELF
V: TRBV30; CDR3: AWSAPTGIIRQPQH
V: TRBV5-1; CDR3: ASSPGPGEQY
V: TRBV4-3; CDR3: ASSQGDRGYYGYT
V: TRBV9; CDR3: ASSPQLTSGYNEQF
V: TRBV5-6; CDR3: ASSPYGQGSRGYT
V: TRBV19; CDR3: ASSPDRGGNQPQH